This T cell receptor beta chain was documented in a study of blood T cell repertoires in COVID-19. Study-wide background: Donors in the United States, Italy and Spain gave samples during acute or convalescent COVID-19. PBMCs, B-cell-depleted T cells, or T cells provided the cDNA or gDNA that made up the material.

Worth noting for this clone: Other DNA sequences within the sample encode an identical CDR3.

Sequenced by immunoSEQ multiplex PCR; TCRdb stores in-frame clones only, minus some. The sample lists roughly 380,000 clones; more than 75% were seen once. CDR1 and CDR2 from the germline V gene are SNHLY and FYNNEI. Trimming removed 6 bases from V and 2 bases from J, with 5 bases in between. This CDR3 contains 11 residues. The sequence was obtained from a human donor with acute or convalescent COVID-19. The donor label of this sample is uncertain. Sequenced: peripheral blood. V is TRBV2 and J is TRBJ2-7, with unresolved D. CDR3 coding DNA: TGTGCCAGCAGCCCTACCTACGAGCAGTACTTC. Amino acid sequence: CASSPTYEQYF.